The source of this TCR beta chain is a study of Ad26.COV2.S vaccination and SARS-CoV-2 variants. Background on the study: Donor had been placed in the Ad26.COV2.S arm of the COV1001 trial.

Produced via immunoSEQ multiplex PCR; TCRdb's table is partial and in-frame only. The sample includes around 350,000 clones, roughly 85% of them seen just once. General study results and limits: In vaccinated individuals, spike-specific CD8+ and CD4+ T cell responses reportedly displayed substantial breadth. Vaccinated and placebo-treated recipients had similar non-spike TCR breadth.

CDR1 SEHNR and CDR2 FQNEAQ come from the germline V gene (reference sequence). The V end lost 1 base, the J end lost 5 bases, and 5 bases lay between the germline ends. The CDR3 has 12 residues. Turning to this clone: Its specificity is not known.

The treatment: 15 to 20 received Ad26.COV2.S at low or high dose, single or two shots; about five received placebo; per-sample allocation not given. The samples were gathered on day 63 after the first injection of vaccine or placebo. The sequenced sample was peripheral blood, obtained in a trial of Ad26.COV2.S vaccine versus placebo. V and J are TRBV7-9 and TRBJ1-1; D call uncertain. The receptor was isolated from a person between 18 and 65 years old who received the Ad26.COV2.S COVID-19 vaccine or a placebo. CDR3 nucleotide sequence: TGTGCCAGCAGCTTAGTAGAGACTGAAGCTTTCTTT. Protein: CASSLVETEAFF.